These 14 T cell receptor beta chains were all obtained from the same sample, sequenced in a study of regulatory T cells in long-lasting Graves disease. The time point denotes: newly diagnosed GD, antithyroid drugs for less than 3 months. There was RNA extracted from PBMCs, and the TCR library was made from it. The authors built TCR beta libraries using iRepertoire HTBI primers and Arm-PCR of CDR3 regions. TCRdb processed the multiplex PCR reads anew with MiXCR; each CDR3 protein has one entry. The sample holds around 400,000 distinct CDR3 sequences, 12% seen once. These sequences were also reported in another study, on T cells in Graves' hyperthyroidism and ophthalmopathy.

Sequencing used peripheral blood mononuclear cells (PBMCs), obtained at new diagnosis, from a patient treated with antithyroid drugs. These receptors came from a woman between 18 and 30 years old with Graves disease.

The chain couples TRBV3-1 to TRBJ2-5; D might be TRBD2 (6 bases). The CDR3 extends over 16 amino acids. Trimming left V 4 bases short and J 0 bases short, with 15 bases between. CDR1 is LGHDT, CDR2 YNNKEL, per germline (reference sequence). CDR3 residues: CASSPTSNPNQETQYF. As DNA, the CDR3 is TGTGCCAGCAGCCCTACTAGCAACCCCAACCAAGAGACCCAGTACTTC.

The chain couples TRBV7-2 to TRBJ1-6; the D gene is possibly TRBD1 (5 bases). The CDR3 length is 15 residues. The V end was cut by 8 bases, the J end by 7 bases, with 18 bases between. From germline, CDR1 is SGHTA and CDR2 FQGNSA. CDR3 DNA: TGTGCCAGCGCCTTCTTTGTGACAGAAAATTCACCCCTCCACTTT. Translating gives CASAFFVTENSPLHF.

In this sample, this clonotype turned up many times. The J gene is TRBJ2-7, the V gene TRBV7-6; 10 bases align to TRBD2. Germline assignment: CDR1 SGHVS and CDR2 FNYEAQ. V lost 5 bases to trimming and J lost 4 bases; unmatched junction nucleotides: 8. The CDR3 runs to 15 residues. CDR3 protein: CASSIISGGKYEQYF. As DNA, the CDR3 is TGTGCCAGCAGCATCATTAGCGGGGGGAAGTACGAGCAGTACTTC.

This clonotype was detected ten times or more. The rearrangement joins TRBV2 to TRBJ1-5, with a tentative D call TRBD1 (6 bases). V lost 5 bases, J lost 3 bases, and 17 bases lay in between. CDR1 is SNHLY and CDR2 is FYNNEI in the germline V gene. The CDR3 contains 16 residues. The DNA of the CDR3 is TGTGCCAGCAGTCGAATACAGGGAAAGTTCAATCAGCCCCAGCATTTT. Translation gives CASSRIQGKFNQPQHF.

This clonotype has ten or more counts. The rearrangement uses TRBV2 and TRBJ2-2, with TRBD2 matching 10 bases. V was clipped by 3 bases and J by 5 bases; unmatched bases: 9. The CDR3 has 17 amino acids. Germline V gene lookup returns CDR1 SNHLY and CDR2 FYNNEI. This chain's CDR3 is CASSEQELAGRTGELFF. The CDR3 DNA sequence: TGTGCCAGCAGTGAGCAGGAACTAGCGGGGAGGACCGGGGAGCTGTTTTTT.

Turning to this clonotype: A read error may explain this, as a much larger clone is one base away. The rearrangement links TRBV18 to TRBJ1-1; D is uncertain. Germline CDR1 is KGHSH and CDR2 is LQKENI. This CDR3 spans 16 amino acids. The CDR3 DNA sequence: TGTGCCAGCTCACCCTATTCTATGAAGATGAACACTGAAGCTCTCTTT. Its translation: CASSPYSMKMNTEALF.

In its sample, this clonotype was seen many times. For the CDR3, the DNA is TGTGCCAGCAGTGAACGTGCGGAGTCCTCTGAAAAACTGTTTTTT. The encoded protein is CASSERAESSEKLFF. This chain uses TRBV2 with TRBJ1-4, with no clear D. The CDR3 totals 15 residues. Germline values: CDR1 SNHLY, CDR2 FYNNEI. V lost 2 bases to trimming and J lost 7 bases, with 14 bases between them.

This clonotype was seen at least ten times. This chain connects TRBV12-3 or TRBV12-4 to TRBJ2-7, with 9 bases lining up with TRBD2. After removal of 3 bases from V and 2 bases from J, the junction contained 2 bases not matched to a gene. The CDR3 sequence is 14 residues long. The CDR3 region has the DNA TGTGCCAGCAGTTTTATAGCGGGAGCCTACGAGCAGTACTTC. Its translation is CASSFIAGAYEQYF.

At least ten counts were recorded for this clonotype. J is TRBJ1-5 and V is TRBV4-3; D is ambiguous. The ends were cut back, 5 bases at V and 4 bases at J, with 12 bases in the middle. CDR3 size: 14 residues. In germline, CDR1 is LGHNA, CDR2 YSLEER. The DNA of the CDR3 is TGCGCCAGCAGCGCGGAGGTGGGGAATCAGCCCCAGCATTTT. This codes for CASSAEVGNQPQHF.

This clonotype has a handful of counts. The chain has TRBV15 and TRBJ1-1; possibly TRBD1 for D (5 bases). Germline assignment: CDR1 LNHNV and CDR2 YYDKDF (reference sequence). Trimming removed 4 bases from V and 1 base from J, with 16 bases in between. CDR3 length: 16 residues. The CDR3 DNA is TGTGCCACCAGCAAAGGGGCAGCGCAATCGAACACTGAAGCTTTCTTT. This sequence encodes CATSKGAAQSNTEAFF.

This clonotype came up many times. Here the CDR3 reads CASSFRVYGYTF. The CDR3, as DNA: TGTGCCAGCAGTTTCAGGGTCTATGGCTACACCTTC. The rearrangement joins TRBV12-3 or TRBV12-4 to TRBJ1-2; maybe TRBD1 (5 bases). V shed 3 bases and J shed 4 bases, with 6 bases lying between them. The CDR3 consists of 12 residues.

This clonotype came up many times. The chain links TRBV28 to TRBJ2-3, with 8 bases that match TRBD2. Unmatched junction bases numbered 4, after V lost 0 bases and J lost 2 bases. This CDR3 is built from 16 residues. In germline, CDR1 is MDHEN, CDR2 SYDVKM. The CDR3 region is CASSLWGAGATDTQYF. The CDR3 nucleotides read TGTGCCAGCAGTTTATGGGGAGCGGGGGCCACAGATACGCAGTATTTT.

This clonotype has at least ten counts. This chain uses TRBV20-1 with TRBJ1-1; the D is unclear. Germline V gives CDR1 DFQATT, CDR2 SNEGSKA (reference sequence). The V end was cut by 6 bases, the J end by 6 bases, with 14 bases between. This CDR3 region has 12 residues. CDR3 in amino acids: CSARQGGAEAFF. The CDR3 DNA follows: TGCAGTGCCCGCCAAGGCGGCGCTGAAGCTTTCTTT.

This clonotype was found many times. V and J are TRBV24-1 and TRBJ2-5; 9 bases are a match to TRBD2. Looked up from germline, CDR1 is KGHDR and CDR2 is SFDVKD. V dropped 5 bases and J dropped 1; count of bases not matched to a gene: 4. CDR3 length: 15 residues. The CDR3 DNA reads TGTGCCACCAGTGCCGGTAGCGGGGGCCAAGAGACCCAGTACTTC. Amino acids: CATSAGSGGQETQYF.